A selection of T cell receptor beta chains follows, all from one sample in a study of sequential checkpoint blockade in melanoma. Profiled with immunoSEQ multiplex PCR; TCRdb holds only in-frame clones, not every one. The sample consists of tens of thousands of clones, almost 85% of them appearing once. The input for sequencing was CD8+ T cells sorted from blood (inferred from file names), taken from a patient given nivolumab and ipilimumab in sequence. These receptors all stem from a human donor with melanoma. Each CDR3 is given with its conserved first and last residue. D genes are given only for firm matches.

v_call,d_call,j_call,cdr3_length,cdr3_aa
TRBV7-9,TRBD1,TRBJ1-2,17,CASSGGTGVEANYGYTF
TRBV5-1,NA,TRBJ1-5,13,CASSNSPNQPQHF
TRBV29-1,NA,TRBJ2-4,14,CSGGGGGTKNIQYF
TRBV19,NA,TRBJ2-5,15,CASSTLGEEGETQYF
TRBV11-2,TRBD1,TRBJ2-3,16,CASLGQTGAMVDTQYF
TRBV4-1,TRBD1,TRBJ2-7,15,CASSQNLGQAYEQYF
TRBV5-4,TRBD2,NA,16,CASSLELAGTPYEQYF
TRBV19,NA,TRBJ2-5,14,CASSPGLFGETQYF
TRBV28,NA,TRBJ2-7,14,CASSSPGEKYEQYF
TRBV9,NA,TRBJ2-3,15,CASSGSGFSTDTQYF